This T cell receptor (beta chain) was captured in a study of beta chain features in type 1 diabetes. Germline trimming cut 7 bases from V and 7 bases from J; bases unmatched to any gene: 4. The CDR3 runs to 14 residues. The V gene's germline CDR1 is SGHTA and CDR2 FQGNSA. This clone was picked up a small number of times. Its target is unknown. Expressed TCRB transcripts got sequenced, as all isolated RNA was reverse transcribed. Here immunoSEQ multiplex PCR was the method, and the copy in TCRdb shows in-frame clones only, minus some. The data hold about 400,000 clones, with roughly 12% observed a single time. Via the markers CD45RO/CCR7/CD25/CD127/CD95/CD27, stem cell-like memory, regulatory, central memory and naive CD4+ cells were sorted. Study results and limitations: Type 1 diabetes patients showed a moderate but significant shortening of TCRB CDR3s in all four CD4+ subsets.

This chain connects TRBV7-2 to TRBJ1-6, with 10 bases fitting TRBD1. The TCR comes from a woman aged 18-30 years with type 1 diabetes. The sequenced sample was naive CD4+ T cells from blood. Written as DNA, the CDR3 is TGTGCCAGCACCCCGGGACAGGGGAATTCACCCCTCCACTTT. Amino acids: CASTPGQGNSPLHF.